What follows are 7 T cell receptor beta chains derived from one specimen sequenced in a study of cytomegalovirus exposure and HLA in healthy donors. 60 Vbeta and 13 Jbeta primers were used in PCR. Clones were read by immunoSEQ multiplex PCR, and TCRdb kept only the in-frame ones, dropping some. This sample's clone table lists about 82,000 clones. The sample consisted of PBMCs. These receptor sequences come from a woman aged 25-40 years in good health and CMV-seronegative.

V gene TRBV29-1 combines with J gene TRBJ1-2; tentative D call: TRBD1 (5 bases). The V gene's germline CDR1 is SQVTM and CDR2 ANQGSEA. Trimming stripped 6 bases from V and 5 bases from J, with 10 bases between. The CDR3 totals 11 residues. This CDR3 is CSVRGLYGYTF. DNA for the CDR3: TGCAGCGTAAGGGGATTATATGGCTACACCTTC.

The V and J genes are TRBV19 and TRBJ1-2, with D possibly matching TRBD1 (5 bases). CDR1 is LNHDA, CDR2 SQIVND, per germline (reference sequence). Trimming removed 1 base at V and 12 bases at J, with 15 bases between. The CDR3 totals 13 residues. The CDR3 loop reads CASSIAGGSVNTF. In nucleotides, the CDR3 is TGTGCCAGTAGTATAGCCGGGGGTTCCGTCAACACCTTC.

V and J are TRBV29-1 and TRBJ1-2, with TRBD1 matching over 10 bases. Germline assignment: CDR1 SQVTM and CDR2 ANQGSEA. The CDR3 sequence is 15 residues long. V lost 5 bases to trimming and J lost 2 bases; unmatched junction nucleotides: 8. Written as DNA, the CDR3 is TGCAGCGTTTCCCCCGAGGACAGGGGGAACTATGGCTACACCTTC. It translates to CSVSPEDRGNYGYTF.

The chain carries TRBV4-1 and TRBJ2-3; no firm D call. Germline V CDR1 and CDR2: MGHRA, YSYEKL. This CDR3 contains 15 residues. V was trimmed by 5 bases and J by 6 bases, leaving 18 bases between them. The CDR3 sequence: CASSSPAASVDTQYF. The CDR3 nucleotides are TGCGCCAGCAGCTCCCCCGCGGCCTCCGTGGATACGCAGTATTTT.

The V gene is TRBV5-3, the J gene TRBJ1-1; the D gene is possibly TRBD1 (5 bases). Being an ORF, TRBV5-3 has a function that is uncertain. V was trimmed by 0 bases and J by 3 bases, leaving 12 bases between them. CDR3 size: 15 residues. CDR3 in DNA: TGTGCCAGAAGCTTGGGCGGGGCGGGGGACACTGAAGCTTTCTTT. Translated: CARSLGGAGDTEAFF.

The chain uses TRBV29-1 and TRBJ2-5, with 9 bases lining up with TRBD1. The V gene's germline CDR1 is SQVTM and CDR2 ANQGSEA. Trimming removed 4 bases from V and 2 bases from J; junction bases left unmatched: 2. The CDR3 totals 13 residues. Here the CDR3 reads CSVGGTGQETQYF. As DNA, the CDR3 is TGCAGCGTTGGGGGGACAGGGCAAGAGACCCAGTACTTC.

The CDR3 coding sequence is TGTGCCAGCTCCCTCAACGGGAGGCCCTACGAGCAGTACTTC. Translated, it gives CASSLNGRPYEQYF. The chain combines TRBV4-2 with TRBJ2-5, with 7 bases lining up with TRBD2. The DNA end is a closer match to TRBJ2-7, so the J assignment may be wrong. In germline, CDR1 is LGHNA, CDR2 YNFKEQ. The CDR3 loop spans 14 amino acids.